What follows are 16 T cell receptor beta chains derived from one specimen sequenced in a study of blood T cell repertoires in COVID-19. The table came from immunoSEQ multiplex PCR; TCRdb's copy has only in-frame clones and leaves some out. The table lists about 350,000 clones, 85% to 90% of them singletons. The sample consisted of peripheral blood. The receptors were gathered from a woman aged 70 to 79 with COVID-19, enrolled during active disease.

This clone was detected once. The J gene is TRBJ1-1, the V gene TRBV5-1, with 9 bases fitting TRBD1. Germline trimming cut 4 bases from V and 11 bases from J; bases unmatched to any gene: 9. CDR3 length: 13 amino acids. Germline V gene lookup returns CDR1 SGHRS and CDR2 YFSETQ. The CDR3 loop is CASSPDRGFDAFF. The CDR3 DNA sequence: TGCGCCAGCAGCCCGGACAGGGGTTTCGATGCTTTCTTT.

This chain joins TRBV15 and TRBJ2-1; 9 bases map to TRBD1. The CDR3 spans 15 residues. Germline V gives CDR1 LNHNV, CDR2 YYDKDF (reference sequence). Losses at the gene ends were 1 base for V and 8 bases for J; bases not matched to a gene: 6. CDR3 amino acids: CATSRGGQGKDEQFF. The CDR3 DNA reads as TGTGCCACCAGCAGAGGGGGACAGGGTAAAGATGAGCAGTTCTTC. The whole variable domain, filled in from reference TRBV15 and TRBJ2-1, reads DAMVIQNPRYQVTQFGKPVTLSCSQTLNHNVMYWYQQKSSQAPKLLFHYYDKDFNNEADTPDNFQSRRPNTSFCFLDIRSPGLGDTAMYLCATSRGGQGKDEQFFGPGTRLTVL.

This clone has more than one count but fewer than ten. This chain uses TRBV3-1 (or the pseudogene TRBV3-2) with TRBJ1-2; the D is unclear. CDR1 and CDR2 (germline): LGHDT, YNNKEL (reference sequence). The CDR3 loop spans 15 amino acids. The V gene lost 1 base and the J gene lost 5 bases, with 14 bases spanning the gap. CDR3 bases: TGTGCCAGCAGCCAAGGCGAAGGACCGGGATATGGCTACACCTTC. The encoded protein is CASSQGEGPGYGYTF.

This clone has only one observation. V and J are TRBV4-1 and TRBJ1-5, with a weak D call TRBD1 (5 bases). Germline CDR1 and CDR2: MGHRA and YSYEKL. CDR3 length: 15 residues. Trimming cost V 0 bases and J 0 bases, with 6 bases left between them. Here the CDR3 DNA reads TGCGCCAGCAGCCAAGAGGACACTAGCAATCAGCCCCAGCATTTT. Translating gives CASSQEDTSNQPQHF.

The rearrangement joins TRBV4-2 to TRBJ2-5; 11 bases fit TRBD1. The CDR3 has 16 residues. The V segment lost 3 bases and the J segment 6 bases; nucleotides outside the gene matches: 9. CDR1 and CDR2 from the germline V gene are LGHNA and YNFKEQ. The CDR3 nucleotides are TGTGCCAGCAGCCACCTAGGACAGGGGGCTGAGAAGACCCAGTACTTC. This sequence encodes CASSHLGQGAEKTQYF.

J is TRBJ2-7 and V is TRBV11-2; tentatively, D is TRBD2 (7 bases). Germline V lookup: CDR1 SGHAT, CDR2 FQNNGV. The CDR3 loop spans 14 amino acids. V lost 6 bases and J 3 bases, leaving 15 bases between the germline ends. The CDR3 loop reads CASSWGGQGYEQYF. The CDR3 DNA follows: TGTGCCAGCAGTTGGGGGGGGCAGGGCTACGAGCAGTACTTC.

This chain connects TRBV6-6 to TRBJ1-1, with D possibly matching TRBD1 (5 bases). This CDR3 comprises 13 residues. V was trimmed by 4 bases and J by 3 bases, leaving 9 bases between them. In germline, CDR1 is MNHNY, CDR2 SVGAGI (reference sequence). CDR3 residues: CASSSGTYTEAFF. DNA of the CDR3: TGTGCCAGCAGTTCAGGGACTTACACTGAAGCTTTCTTT.

This chain links TRBV21-1 with TRBJ1-5. TRBV21-1 is deemed a pseudogene. The CDR3 is 15 residues long. CDR3 sequence (DNA): TGTGCCAGCAGCAAAGAAGGAGTGTCCGATCAGCCCCAGCATTTT. This gives the protein CASSKEGVSDQPQHF.

The CDR3 sequence is CASSLVHPDNSPLHF. CDR3 in DNA: TGTGCCAGCAGCTTAGTACACCCTGATAATTCACCCCTCCACTTT. This chain connects TRBV7-8 to TRBJ1-6; D is unclear. V was cut by 1 base and J by 5 bases, with 9 bases left in between. This CDR3 spans 15 amino acids. CDR1 is SGHVS and CDR2 is FQNEAQ in the germline V gene.

The J gene is TRBJ1-1, the V gene TRBV3-1 (or the pseudogene TRBV3-2); D gene ambiguous. The V and J ends lost 0 bases and 7 bases respectively, with 6 bases between them. The CDR3 length is 12 residues. Germline V gives CDR1 LGHDT, CDR2 YNNKEL (reference sequence). CDR3 sequence (DNA): TGTGCCAGCAGCCAAGAGTTCAGTGAAGCTTTCTTT. Its protein is CASSQEFSEAFF.

CDR3 residues: CASSLGGRDTGELFF. The CDR3, as DNA: TGTGCCAGCAGCTTGGGCGGGAGGGACACCGGGGAGCTGTTTTTT. This chain uses TRBV5-4 with TRBJ2-2, with 9 bases that match TRBD2. The V and J ends lost 0 bases and 3 bases, in that order; junction bases with no gene match: 0. Germline loops: CDR1 SGHNT, CDR2 YYREEE (reference sequence). CDR3 length equals 15 residues.

This chain joins TRBV10-2 and TRBJ2-1; D uncertain. CDR1 WSHSY and CDR2 SAAADI come from the germline V gene. CDR3 length: 11 residues. Deletions cut 3 bases from V and 11 bases from J, with 8 bases between. This CDR3 reads CASSDSRQQFF. The CDR3 DNA sequence: TGCGCCAGCAGTGATTCTCGTCAGCAGTTCTTC.

The chain uses TRBV5-1 and TRBJ1-4; 9 bases are a match to TRBD1. CDR3 length: 15 amino acids. V shed 4 bases and J 10 bases; nucleotides not matched to a gene: 11. Germline values: CDR1 SGHRS, CDR2 YFSETQ. The CDR3 DNA follows: TGCGCCAGCAGCCTTAGGCCGGGACAGGGAGTAAAACTGTTTTTT. It codes for CASSLRPGQGVKLFF.

The chain links TRBV7-9 to TRBJ1-2; D ambiguous. The CDR3 spans 14 residues. The V and J ends lost 0 bases and 4 bases respectively, with 9 bases between them. CDR1 and CDR2 from the germline V gene are SEHNR and FQNEAQ (reference sequence). The CDR3, as DNA: TGTGCCAGCAGCTTAGCTGGACTGATCTATGGCTACACCTTC. Its translation: CASSLAGLIYGYTF.

This clone was detected only a few times. V and J are TRBV18 and TRBJ1-2; D is undetermined. V was clipped by 0 bases and J by 0 bases, with 5 bases between them. The CDR3 runs 14 residues. Germline V gene data show CDR1 as KGHSH and CDR2 as LQKENI. The CDR3 nucleotides read TGTGCCAGCTCACCACCGAGTACTAACTATGGCTACACCTTC. Its protein is CASSPPSTNYGYTF.

J is TRBJ1-2 and V is TRBV27, with 7 bases identical to TRBD1. Germline CDR1 MNHEY, CDR2 SMNVEV (reference sequence). With 3 bases clipped from V and 8 bases from J, the junction kept 9 bases outside the gene matches. There are 14 residues in the CDR3. In DNA form, the CDR3 reads TGTGCCAGCAGTTTCTCCCGACAGGGCGGGGGCTACACCTTC. This gives the protein CASSFSRQGGGYTF.